The clone carrying this TCR beta chain was counted between two and nine times. Its antigen remains unknown. Germline assignment: CDR1 MNHEY and CDR2 SVGEGT. V lost 6 bases and J lost 7; bases outside the gene matches: 8. The CDR3 contains 15 residues. No progression to ophthalmopathy during 18 months of follow-up defined stable disease. Newly diagnosed patients aged 18 to 65 had hyperthyroidism of under 2 months' duration. These data originate in a study of T cells in Graves' hyperthyroidism and ophthalmopathy. Researchers took RNA transcripts and amplified the TCR beta CDR3 regions from them. TCR CDR3 regions were first amplified by RT-PCR with HTBI primers. One entry per CDR3 protein results from TCRdb running MiXCR on the multiplex PCR reads. Found here are some 600,000 distinct CDR3 sequences, just over 45% of them singletons; the top ten hold 8.2%. Broader study findings: Expanded thyroid clonotypes (above 0.001) were mostly also found in blood.

The TCR was taken from a woman younger than 30 with Graves' hyperthyroidism. The sample was peripheral blood or thyroid tissue (not recorded which). The chain joins TRBV6-2 or TRBV6-3 to TRBJ1-6, with 8 bases matching TRBD1. CDR3 nucleotide sequence: TGTGCCAGCAGAACTCAGGGGGCTAGGAATTCACCCCTCCACTTT. The encoded protein is CASRTQGARNSPLHF.